What follows is one T cell receptor (beta chain) and its context. Its antigen is currently not known. No much larger clone is present one base from it, and per-base qualities are unavailable. This sample was taken from a study of OX40 agonist ivuxolimab in advanced cancers. Regarding the research as a whole: Ivuxolimab was a fully human IgG2 agonistic monoclonal antibody targeting the costimulatory receptor OX40 (CD134). Intravenous ivuxolimab was administered to patients every 2 weeks at six dose levels: 0.01, 0.1, 0.3, 1.5, 3 and 10 mg/kg. Of the approximately 50 patients in dose escalation, about 19 had hepatocellular carcinoma, around 15 had melanoma, 9 had renal cell carcinoma and 9 had head and neck cancer. The dose-escalation cohort was over 70% male with a mean age of roughly 60 years, ranging from roughly 20 to 80. Patients were allowed to have had prior anti-PD-1, anti-PD-L1 or anti-CTLA-4 therapy, and 40% to 45% of the dose-escalation patients had previously received checkpoint inhibitors. Partial responses occurred in three dose-escalation patients, of whom one had hepatocellular carcinoma and two had cutaneous melanoma. Peripheral TCRbeta sequencing aimed to test whether ivuxolimab altered TCR sequence diversity and caused clonal T-cell expansion. The paper covers the monotherapy dose-escalation part of the phase I ivuxolimab trial, which included N of about 50 patients. General findings and caveats noted by the study authors: Low levels of normalized T-cell clonal expansion were also shown by some nonresponding patients. In the 0.1-3.0 mg/kg groups, partial responders were among the patients with the lowest normalized peripheral clonal expansion, particularly in CD8+ T cells. After ivuxolimab, CD8+ T cells had more expanded clones than CD4+ T cells on average. Which antigens the clonally expanded peripheral T cells were specific for was not determined. At doses of 0.1 to 3.0 mg/kg, clonal expansion of both CD4+ and CD8+ T cells in blood was seen between baseline and week 6.

Spanning cysteine to phenylalanine, the CDR3 consists of 15 amino acids. The read is trimmed to its CDR3 DNA, 45 bases read in frame from base 1. V and J are trimmed by 6 bases and 5 bases, and the gene matches miss 9 bases of the junction. The germline V gene provides CDR1 SQVTM and CDR2 ANQGSEA. Patients with autoimmune disease history or receiving systemic immunosuppression were excluded from the trial. In every dose cohort, peripheral blood was drawn for TCR sequencing at baseline, cycle 4 day 1, and cycle 7 day 1. Samples came from an open-label, multicenter, first-in-human phase I dose-escalation trial of ivuxolimab. The trial enrolled adults with locally advanced or metastatic head and neck squamous cell, hepatocellular, melanoma or renal cell carcinoma. Before TCR sequencing, CD4+ T cells and CD8+ T cells from peripheral blood were sorted into separate populations. For sequencing of the TCRbeta CDR3 region, genomic DNA was extracted from the sorted cells. The immunoSEQ Assay was used to sequence the TCRbeta CDR3 regions. TCRdb retrieved this table from immuneACCESS and kept in-frame rearrangements only. Not all clones are present; in checked studies, unresolved V genes account for under half, and no reason is known for the remainder. The sample records about 120 clones, more than 75% of which are singletons. Clones ranked in the top ten supply 12% of the sample.

This receptor chain uses TRBV29-1 and TRBJ2-5; the central 13 bases match TRBD2. The sequence was obtained from an adult with an advanced solid tumor such as melanoma, head and neck, liver or kidney cancer. The source material was CD4+ or CD8+ T cells sorted from blood, sampled in a trial of the OX40 agonist ivuxolimab. The CDR3 amino acid sequence is: CSVARTSGSEETQYF. In nucleotides, the sequence is TGCAGCGTGGCAAGGACTAGCGGGAGTGAGGAGACCCAGTACTTC.